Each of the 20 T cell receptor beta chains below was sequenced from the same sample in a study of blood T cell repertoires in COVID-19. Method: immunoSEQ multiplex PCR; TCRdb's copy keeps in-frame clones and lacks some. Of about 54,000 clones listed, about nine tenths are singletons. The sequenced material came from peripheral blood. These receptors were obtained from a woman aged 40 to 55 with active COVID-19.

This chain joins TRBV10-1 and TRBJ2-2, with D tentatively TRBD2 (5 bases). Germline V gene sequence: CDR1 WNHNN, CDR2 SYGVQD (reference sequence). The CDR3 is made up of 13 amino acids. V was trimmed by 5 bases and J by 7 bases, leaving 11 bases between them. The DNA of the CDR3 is TGCGCCAGCAGTTTGGACTGGGGCGGGGAGCTGTTTTTT. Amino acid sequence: CASSLDWGGELFF.

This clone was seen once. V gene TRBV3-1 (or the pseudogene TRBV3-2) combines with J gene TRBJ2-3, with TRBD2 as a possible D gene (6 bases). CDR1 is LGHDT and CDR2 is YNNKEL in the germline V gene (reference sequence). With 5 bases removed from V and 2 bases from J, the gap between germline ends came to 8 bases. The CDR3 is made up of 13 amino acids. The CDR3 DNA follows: TGTGCCAGCAGCGGGGGGTACACAGATACGCAGTATTTT. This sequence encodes CASSGGYTDTQYF.

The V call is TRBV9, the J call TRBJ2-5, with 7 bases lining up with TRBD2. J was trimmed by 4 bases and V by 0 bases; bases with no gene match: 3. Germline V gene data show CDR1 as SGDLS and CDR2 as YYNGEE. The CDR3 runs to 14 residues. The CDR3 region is CASSVGLAAETQYF. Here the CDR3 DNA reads TGTGCCAGCAGCGTAGGACTAGCTGCAGAGACCCAGTACTTC.

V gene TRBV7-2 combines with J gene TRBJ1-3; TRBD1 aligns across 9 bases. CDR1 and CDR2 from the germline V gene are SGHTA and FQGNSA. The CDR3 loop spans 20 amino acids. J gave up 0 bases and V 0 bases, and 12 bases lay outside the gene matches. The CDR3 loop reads CASSLAKTGTGRLSGNTIYF. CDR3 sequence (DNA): TGTGCCAGCAGCTTAGCAAAGACCGGGACAGGGCGCCTCTCTGGAAACACCATATATTTT.

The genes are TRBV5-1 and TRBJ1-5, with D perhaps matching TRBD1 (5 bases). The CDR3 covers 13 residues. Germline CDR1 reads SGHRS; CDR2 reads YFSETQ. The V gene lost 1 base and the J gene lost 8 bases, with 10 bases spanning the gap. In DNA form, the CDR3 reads TGCGCCAGCAGCTTGTATCCGGGGGAGCCCCAGCATTTT. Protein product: CASSLYPGEPQHF.

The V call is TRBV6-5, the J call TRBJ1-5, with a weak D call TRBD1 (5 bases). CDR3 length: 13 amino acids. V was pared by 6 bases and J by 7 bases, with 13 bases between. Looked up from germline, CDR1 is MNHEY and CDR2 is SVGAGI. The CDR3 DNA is TGTGCCAGCAGGACCCAGGGCGGACAGCCCCAGCATTTT. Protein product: CASRTQGGQPQHF.

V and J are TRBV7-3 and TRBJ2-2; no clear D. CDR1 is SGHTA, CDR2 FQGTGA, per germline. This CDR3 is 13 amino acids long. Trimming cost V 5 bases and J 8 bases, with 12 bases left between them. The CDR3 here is CASSAAPTGELFF. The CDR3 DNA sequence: TGTGCCAGCAGCGCGGCCCCTACGGGGGAGCTGTTTTTT.

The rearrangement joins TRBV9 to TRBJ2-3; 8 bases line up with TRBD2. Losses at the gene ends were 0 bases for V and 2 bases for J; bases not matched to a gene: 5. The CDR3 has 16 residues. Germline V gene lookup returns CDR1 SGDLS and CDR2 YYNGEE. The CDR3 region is CASSVAGGLVTDTQYF. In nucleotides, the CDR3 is TGTGCCAGCAGCGTAGCGGGGGGACTAGTCACAGATACGCAGTATTTT.

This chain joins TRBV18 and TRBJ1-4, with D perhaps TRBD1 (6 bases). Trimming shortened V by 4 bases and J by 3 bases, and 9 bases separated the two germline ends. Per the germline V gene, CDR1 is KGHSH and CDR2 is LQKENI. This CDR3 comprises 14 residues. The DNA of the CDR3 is TGTGCCAGCTCACAACAGGGTTCTAATGAAAAACTGTTTTTT. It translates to CASSQQGSNEKLFF.

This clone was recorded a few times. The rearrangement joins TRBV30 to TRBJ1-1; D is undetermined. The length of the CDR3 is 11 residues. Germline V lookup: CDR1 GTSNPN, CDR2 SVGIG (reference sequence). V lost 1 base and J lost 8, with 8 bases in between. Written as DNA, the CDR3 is TGTGCCTGGAGTGAAGTCAGGGAAGCTTTCTTT. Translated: CAWSEVREAFF. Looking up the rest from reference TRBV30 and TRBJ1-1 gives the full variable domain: SQTIHQWPATLVQPVGSPLSLECTVEGTSNPNLYWYRQAAGRGLQLLFYSVGIGQISSEVPQNLSASRPQDRQFILSSKKLLLSDSGFYLCAWSEVREAFFGQGTRLTVV.

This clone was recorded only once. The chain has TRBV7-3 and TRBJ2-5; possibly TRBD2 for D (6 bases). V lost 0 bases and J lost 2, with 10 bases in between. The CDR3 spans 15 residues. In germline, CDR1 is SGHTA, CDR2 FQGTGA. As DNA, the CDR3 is TGTGCCAGCAGCTTAACAGGGAGGCCACAAGAGACCCAGTACTTC. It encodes CASSLTGRPQETQYF. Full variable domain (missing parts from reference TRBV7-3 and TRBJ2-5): GAGVSQTPSNKVTEKGKYVELRCDPISGHTALYWYRQSLGQGPEFLIYFQGTGAADDSGLPNDRFFAVRPEGSVSTLKIQRTERGDSAVYLCASSLTGRPQETQYFGPGTRLLVL.

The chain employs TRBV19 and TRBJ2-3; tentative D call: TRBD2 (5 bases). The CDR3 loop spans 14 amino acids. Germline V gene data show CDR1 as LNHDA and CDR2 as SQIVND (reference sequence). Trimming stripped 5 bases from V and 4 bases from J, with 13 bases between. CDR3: CASSPGAGADTQYF. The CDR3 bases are TGTGCCAGTAGTCCAGGCGCGGGCGCAGATACGCAGTATTTT.

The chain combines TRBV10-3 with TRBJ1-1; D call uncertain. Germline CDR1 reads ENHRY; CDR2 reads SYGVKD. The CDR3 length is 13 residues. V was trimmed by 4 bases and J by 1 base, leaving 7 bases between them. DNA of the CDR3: TGTGCCATCAGTGCTGGGCGGAACACTGAAGCTTTCTTT. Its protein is CAISAGRNTEAFF.

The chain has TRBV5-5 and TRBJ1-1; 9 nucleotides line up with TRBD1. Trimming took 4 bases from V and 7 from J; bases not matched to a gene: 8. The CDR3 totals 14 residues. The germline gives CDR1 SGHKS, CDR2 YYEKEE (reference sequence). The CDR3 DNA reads TGTGCCAGCAGCCCAGGGACAGGGTGGAATGAAGCTTTCTTT. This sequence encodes CASSPGTGWNEAFF.

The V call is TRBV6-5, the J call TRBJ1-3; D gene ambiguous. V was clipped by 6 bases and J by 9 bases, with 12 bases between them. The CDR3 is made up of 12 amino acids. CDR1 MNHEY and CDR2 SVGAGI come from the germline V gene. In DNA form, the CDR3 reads TGTGCCAGCAGCCAGCGGGGAGGCACCATATATTTT. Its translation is CASSQRGGTIYF.

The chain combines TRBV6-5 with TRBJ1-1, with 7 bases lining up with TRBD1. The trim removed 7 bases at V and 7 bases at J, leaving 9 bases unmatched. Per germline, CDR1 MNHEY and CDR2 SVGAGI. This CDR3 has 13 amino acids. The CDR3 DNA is TGTGCCAGCAAGAGGAGACAGGGAGGTGAAGCTTTCTTT. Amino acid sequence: CASKRRQGGEAFF.

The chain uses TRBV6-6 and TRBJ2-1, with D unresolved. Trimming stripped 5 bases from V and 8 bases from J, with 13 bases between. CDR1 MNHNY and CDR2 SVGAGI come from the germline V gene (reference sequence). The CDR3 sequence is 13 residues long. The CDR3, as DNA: TGTGCCAGCAGTAGCGCCGAGGTCGATGAGCAGTTCTTC. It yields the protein CASSSAEVDEQFF.

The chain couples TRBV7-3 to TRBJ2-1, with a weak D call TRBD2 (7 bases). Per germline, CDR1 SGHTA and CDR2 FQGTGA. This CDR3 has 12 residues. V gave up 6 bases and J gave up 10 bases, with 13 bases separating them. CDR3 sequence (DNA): TGTGCCAGCAGTTTTCCGGGGGGCGAGCAGTTCTTC. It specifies CASSFPGGEQFF.

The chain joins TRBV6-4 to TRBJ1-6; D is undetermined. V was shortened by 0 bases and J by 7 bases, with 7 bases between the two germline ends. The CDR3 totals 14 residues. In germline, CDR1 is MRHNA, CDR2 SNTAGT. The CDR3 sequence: CASSDSGENSPLHF. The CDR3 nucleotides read TGTGCCAGCAGTGACTCAGGAGAGAATTCACCCCTCCACTTT.

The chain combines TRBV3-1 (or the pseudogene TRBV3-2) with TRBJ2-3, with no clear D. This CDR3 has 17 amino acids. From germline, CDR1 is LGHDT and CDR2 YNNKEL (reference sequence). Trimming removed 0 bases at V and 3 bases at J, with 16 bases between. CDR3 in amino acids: CASSQEKVILRTDTQYF. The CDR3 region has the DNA TGTGCCAGCAGCCAAGAAAAAGTCATACTACGGACAGATACGCAGTATTTT.